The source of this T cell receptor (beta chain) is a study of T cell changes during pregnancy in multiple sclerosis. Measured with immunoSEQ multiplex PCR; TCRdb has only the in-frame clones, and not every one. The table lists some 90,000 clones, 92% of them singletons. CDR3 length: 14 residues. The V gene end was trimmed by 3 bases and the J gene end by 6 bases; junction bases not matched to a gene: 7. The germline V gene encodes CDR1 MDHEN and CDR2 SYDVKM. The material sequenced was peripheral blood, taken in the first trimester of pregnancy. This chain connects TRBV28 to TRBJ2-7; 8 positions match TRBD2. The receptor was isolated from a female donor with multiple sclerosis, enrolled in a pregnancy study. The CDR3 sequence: CASSFLAGGSEQYF. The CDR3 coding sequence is TGTGCCAGCAGTTTTCTCGCGGGAGGTTCCGAGCAGTACTTC.